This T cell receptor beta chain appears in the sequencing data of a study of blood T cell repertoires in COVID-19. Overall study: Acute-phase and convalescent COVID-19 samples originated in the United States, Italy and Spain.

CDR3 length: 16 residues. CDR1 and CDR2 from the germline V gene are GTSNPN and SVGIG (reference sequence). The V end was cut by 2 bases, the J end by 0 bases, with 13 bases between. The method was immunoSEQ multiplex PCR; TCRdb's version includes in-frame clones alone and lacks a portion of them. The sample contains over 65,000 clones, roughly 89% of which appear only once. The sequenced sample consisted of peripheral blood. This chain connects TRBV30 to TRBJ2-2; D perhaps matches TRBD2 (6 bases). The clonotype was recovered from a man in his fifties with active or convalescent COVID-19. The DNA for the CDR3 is TGTGCCTGGAGTTTTCTCGGGAGCGCGAACACCGGGGAGCTGTTTTTT. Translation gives CAWSFLGSANTGELFF.